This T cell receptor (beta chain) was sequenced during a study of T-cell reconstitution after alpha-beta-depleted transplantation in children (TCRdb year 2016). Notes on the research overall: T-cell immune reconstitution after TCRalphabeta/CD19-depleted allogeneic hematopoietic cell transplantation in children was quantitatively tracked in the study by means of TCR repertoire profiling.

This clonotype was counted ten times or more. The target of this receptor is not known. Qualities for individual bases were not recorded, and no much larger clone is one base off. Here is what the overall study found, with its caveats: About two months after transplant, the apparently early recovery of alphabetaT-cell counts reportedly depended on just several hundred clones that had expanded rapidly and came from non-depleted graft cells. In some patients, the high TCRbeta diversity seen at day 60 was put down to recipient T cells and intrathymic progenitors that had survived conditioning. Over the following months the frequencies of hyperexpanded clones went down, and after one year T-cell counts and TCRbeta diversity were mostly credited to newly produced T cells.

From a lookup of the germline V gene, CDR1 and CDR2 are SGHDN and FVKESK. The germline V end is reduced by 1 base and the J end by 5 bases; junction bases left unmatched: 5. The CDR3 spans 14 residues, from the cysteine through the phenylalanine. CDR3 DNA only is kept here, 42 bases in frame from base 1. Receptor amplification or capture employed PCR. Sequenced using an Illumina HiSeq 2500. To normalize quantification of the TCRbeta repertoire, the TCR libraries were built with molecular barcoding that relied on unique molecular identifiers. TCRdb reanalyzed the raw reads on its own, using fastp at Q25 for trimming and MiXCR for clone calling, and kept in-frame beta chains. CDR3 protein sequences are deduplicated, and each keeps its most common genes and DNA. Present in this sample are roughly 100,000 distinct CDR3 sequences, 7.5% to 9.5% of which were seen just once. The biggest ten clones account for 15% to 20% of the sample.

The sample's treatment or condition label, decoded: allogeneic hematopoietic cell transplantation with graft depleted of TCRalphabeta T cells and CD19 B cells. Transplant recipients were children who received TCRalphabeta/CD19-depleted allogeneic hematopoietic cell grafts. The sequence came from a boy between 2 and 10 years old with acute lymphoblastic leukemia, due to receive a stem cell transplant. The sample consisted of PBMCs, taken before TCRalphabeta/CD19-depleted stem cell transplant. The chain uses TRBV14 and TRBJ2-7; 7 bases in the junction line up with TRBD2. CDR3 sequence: CASSQGIGGNEQYF. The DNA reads TGTGCCAGCAGCCAAGGAATCGGGGGGAACGAGCAGTACTTC.